The clone carrying this T cell receptor beta chain was counted at least ten times. Its antigen is still unknown. This sample was taken from a study of T-cell memory formation after mild COVID-19. TCRdb re-analysed the 5' RACE reads in MiXCR, keeping a single row per CDR3 protein. Seen here are hundreds of thousands of distinct CDR3 sequences, approximately 18% observed once, and the top ten hold 12%. Study observations and caveats: Contracting CD4+ clones sat mainly in CM and EM; CD8+ in EMRA. CD4/CD8 balance held among clones contracting day 15 to 85, and later expanders leaned CD4+.

This CDR3 is built from 15 residues. Germline CDR1 and CDR2: SGHRS and YFSETQ. Deletions cut 0 bases from V and 0 bases from J, with 10 bases between. The receptor comes from an adult woman who had mild COVID-19 (a few samples of this study predate the infection). Cell type and time point are not known. V gene TRBV5-1 combines with J gene TRBJ2-7; weak D call: TRBD2 (6 bases). Specimen: PBMCs or a T cell subset sorted from them (not recorded which). For the CDR3, the DNA is TGCGCCAGCAGCTTGGGGGGAGGAAACTCCTACGAGCAGTACTTC. It specifies CASSLGGGNSYEQYF.